This entry features one T cell receptor beta chain sequence. Authors' analysis steps: Amplifying reference gene primers gave estimates of nucleated cell counts. Repertoires were generated with immunoSEQ multiplex PCR, while TCRdb's copy carries only in-frame clones and drops some. V and J calls and clone size are copied from that table; D and trimming were computed from the DNA. The sample has 35,000 to 50,000 clones; approximately 90% are singletons. The data stem from a study of blood T cell repertoires in COVID-19. Study context: PBMCs, B-cell-depleted T cells, or T cells provided the cDNA or gDNA that made up the material.

The CDR3 is 13 residues long. CDR1 and CDR2 from the germline V gene are MNHEY and SVGAGI. V shed 4 bases and J 6 bases; nucleotides not matched to a gene: 1. This TCR derives from a man in his sixties with acute or convalescent COVID-19. The gene calls are TRBV6-5 and TRBJ1-5; 9 bases map to TRBD1. The material sequenced was peripheral blood. The CDR3 coding sequence is TGTGCCAGCAGTTTGACAGGGGGTCAGCCCCAGCATTTT. It is translated as CASSLTGGQPQHF.